The clone carrying this T cell receptor (beta chain) appeared many times. The authors used template switching to add a universal primer site and gave cDNA unique molecular identifiers. One entry per CDR3 protein results from TCRdb running MiXCR on the 5' RACE reads. Among a few hundred thousand distinct CDR3 sequences listed, around 9.7% were seen once. The sample belongs to a study of identical twins. Input material: naive T cells sorted from blood. This TCR came from a woman aged 45-65 years in good health.

The CDR3 sequence: CASSLAEGDGYTF. Here the CDR3 DNA reads TGCGCCAGCAGCTTGGCCGAGGGAGATGGCTACACCTTC. V gene TRBV5-1 combines with J gene TRBJ1-2; D is uncertain. This CDR3 has 13 residues. The V end lost 0 bases, the J end lost 6 bases, and 9 bases lay between the germline ends. Looked up from germline, CDR1 is SGHRS and CDR2 is YFSETQ.